The 28 T cell receptor beta chains below all came from one sample that was sequenced in a study of vaccination effects on CD4 cells after COVID-19. What these receptors recognize is not known. Peptide-pool stimulation followed by sequencing identified expanded antigen-specific CD4+ clonotypes in the ViraFEST assay. Culture proceeded for 10 days, and CD4+ T cells were then isolated. Each vaccine recipient was nucleocapsid antibody negative and had no prior SARS-CoV-2 infection. Libraries were prepared by immunoSEQ multiplex PCR; TCRdb keeps only in-frame clonotypes and omits some of them. The data contain tens of thousands of clones, around 80% of them singletons. Sample: CD4+ T cells from PBMCs cultured with SARS-CoV-2 spike peptides, taken before COVID-19 vaccination. Receptor source: a human donor who received a COVID-19 vaccine.

The chain is built from TRBV19 and TRBJ1-5, with D possibly being TRBD1 (6 bases). V was shortened by 8 bases and J by 4 bases, with 18 bases between the two germline ends. Germline assignment: CDR1 LNHDA and CDR2 SQIVND (reference sequence). The CDR3 is made up of 15 amino acids. The CDR3 loop reads CASHPGQGTNQPQHF. Here the CDR3 DNA reads TGTGCCAGTCACCCCGGGCAGGGGACAAATCAGCCCCAGCATTTT.

This clone occurred a few times. This chain uses TRBV2 with TRBJ1-4; tentative D call: TRBD1 (6 bases). Trimming took off 6 bases at V and 0 bases at J, with 11 bases between the two ends. This CDR3 is 15 amino acids long. The germline gives CDR1 SNHLY, CDR2 FYNNEI. The CDR3 DNA reads TGTGCCAGCAGGAGGGACACGCCAACTAATGAAAAACTGTTTTTT. Its translation is CASRRDTPTNEKLFF.

This clone showed up just once. The chain combines TRBV9 with TRBJ2-3; D may correspond to TRBD1 or TRBD2 (5 bases each). Trimming left V 2 bases short and J 2 bases short, with 15 bases between. The CDR3 spans 16 residues. Germline assignment: CDR1 SGDLS and CDR2 YYNGEE. The CDR3 DNA reads as TGTGCCAGCAGCGTTAACCCCCCGGGGCTCACAGATACGCAGTATTTT. Translated: CASSVNPPGLTDTQYF.

The V gene is TRBV7-2, the J gene TRBJ2-5, with D maybe TRBD2 (6 bases). Trimming removed 1 base at V and 5 bases at J, with 8 bases between. Germline V gene lookup returns CDR1 SGHTA and CDR2 FQGNSA. The CDR3 totals 13 residues. The CDR3 spells CASSLVREETQYF. Here the CDR3 DNA reads TGTGCCAGCAGCTTAGTTCGGGAGGAGACCCAGTACTTC.

V and J are TRBV3-1 (or the pseudogene TRBV3-2) and TRBJ1-2, with D possibly being TRBD1 (5 bases). Trimming left V 1 base short and J 8 bases short, with 11 bases between. The germline gives CDR1 LGHDT, CDR2 YNNKEL (reference sequence). The CDR3 is 13 residues long. The chain's CDR3 is CASSQGQLRGYTF. The CDR3 DNA follows: TGTGCCAGCAGCCAAGGACAGTTACGGGGCTACACCTTC.

The V gene is TRBV5-1, the J gene TRBJ1-2, with D tentatively TRBD1 (6 bases). The CDR3 spans 15 residues. Germline lookup yields CDR1 SGHRS and CDR2 YFSETQ. V dropped 4 bases and J dropped 2 bases, with 15 bases sitting between them. CDR3 DNA sequence: TGCGCCAGCAGCGGGGGGCCGGACATGAACTATGGCTACACCTTC. It codes for CASSGGPDMNYGYTF.

The rearrangement uses TRBV28 and TRBJ1-2; 9 nucleotides agree with TRBD1. V lost 5 bases, J lost 5 bases, and 6 bases stayed unmatched. The CDR3 length is 14 residues. CDR1 is MDHEN and CDR2 is SYDVKM in the germline V gene. For the CDR3, the DNA is TGTGCCAGCAGTGGGGACAGGGTAGAGTATGGCTACACCTTC. Translating gives CASSGDRVEYGYTF.

The rearrangement joins TRBV18 to TRBJ1-1, with D possibly TRBD1 on 6 matching bases. Trimming stripped 6 bases from V and 2 bases from J, with 16 bases between. This CDR3 has 15 residues. Germline V gives CDR1 KGHSH, CDR2 LQKENI. CDR3 sequence reads: CASSPTGHSNTEAFF. In DNA form, the CDR3 reads TGTGCCAGCTCTCCGACGGGACACTCAAACACTGAAGCTTTCTTT.

This clone was seen a few times. The CDR3 sequence: CASSHSDRVNTEAFF. The CDR3 DNA follows: TGTGCCAGCAGCCATTCGGACAGGGTGAACACTGAAGCTTTCTTT. The chain carries TRBV3-1 (or the pseudogene TRBV3-2) and TRBJ1-1; 8 bases match TRBD1. Germline values: CDR1 LGHDT, CDR2 YNNKEL (reference sequence). The CDR3 totals 15 residues. The J segment lost 0 bases and the V segment lost 3 bases, leaving 3 bases of the junction unmatched.

The chain couples TRBV2 to TRBJ2-7; D might be TRBD2 (5 bases). From germline, CDR1 is SNHLY and CDR2 FYNNEI. Trimming cost V 7 bases and J 0 bases, with 13 bases left between them. The CDR3 consists of 14 residues. The CDR3: CASTLDSHSYEQYF. The CDR3 DNA is TGTGCCAGCACTTTGGACTCTCACTCCTACGAGCAGTACTTC.

The V call is TRBV6-5, the J call TRBJ1-2; possible D gene TRBD1, 6 bases. In germline, CDR1 is MNHEY, CDR2 SVGAGI. Trimming pared 6 bases from V and 4 bases from J, leaving 18 bases between. The CDR3 is made up of 15 amino acids. The CDR3 sequence: CASSVNPEGGYGYTF. CDR3 coding DNA: TGTGCCAGCAGCGTCAACCCCGAGGGGGGCTATGGCTACACCTTC.

The genes are TRBV7-3 and TRBJ2-7; D is tentatively TRBD1 or TRBD2 (5 bases each). Germline CDR1 reads SGHTA; CDR2 reads FQGTGA. Trimming took off 5 bases at V and 5 bases at J, with 16 bases between the two ends. This CDR3 has 14 amino acids. The CDR3 sequence is CASSETAGSDEQYF. CDR3 sequence (DNA): TGTGCCAGCAGCGAGACAGCAGGGAGTGACGAGCAGTACTTC.

The chain links TRBV6-1 to TRBJ2-1; D is ambiguous. CDR3 length equals 17 residues. Per the germline V gene, CDR1 is MNHNS and CDR2 is SASEGT. Trimming left V 3 bases short and J 0 bases short, with 15 bases between. CDR3: CASSEGPPISSYNEQFF. CDR3 nucleotide sequence: TGTGCCAGCAGTGAGGGTCCTCCCATTAGCTCCTACAATGAGCAGTTCTTC.

This clone was found once. The gene calls are TRBV28 and TRBJ1-1; TRBD1 matches at 8 bases. Germline values: CDR1 MDHEN, CDR2 SYDVKM. Unmatched junction bases numbered 11, after V lost 8 bases and J lost 6 bases. This CDR3 is built from 14 residues. CDR3 in DNA: TGTGCCAGCTTTTTTCGCCAGGGGGCGTCTGAAGCTTTCTTT. Its translation is CASFFRQGASEAFF.

The chain joins TRBV30 to TRBJ2-2; D gene ambiguous. The CDR3 spans 14 residues. CDR1 is GTSNPN, CDR2 SVGIG, per germline (reference sequence). V was clipped by 0 bases and J by 7 bases, with 12 bases between them. The chain's CDR3 is CAWSVPSDHGELFF. CDR3 coding DNA: TGTGCCTGGAGTGTCCCCAGCGACCACGGGGAGCTGTTTTTT. Full variable domain (remainder filled in from reference TRBV30 and TRBJ2-2): SQTIHQWPATLVQPVGSPLSLECTVEGTSNPNLYWYRQAAGRGLQLLFYSVGIGQISSEVPQNLSASRPQDRQFILSSKKLLLSDSGFYLCAWSVPSDHGELFFGEGSRLTVL.

The chain employs TRBV19 and TRBJ1-1; possibly TRBD1 for D (6 bases). CDR3 length equals 13 residues. Germline V gives CDR1 LNHDA, CDR2 SQIVND (reference sequence). V was shortened by 8 bases and J by 1 base, with 11 bases between the two germline ends. The CDR3 loop reads CASAEGGNTEAFF. CDR3 in DNA: TGTGCCAGTGCAGAGGGGGGGAACACTGAAGCTTTCTTT.

The CDR3 bases are TGCAGCGTTGGGCAGGGGTCCACACCTCCCTACGAGCAGTACTTC. It encodes CSVGQGSTPPYEQYF. The V and J genes are TRBV29-1 and TRBJ2-7, with D possibly TRBD1 on 6 matching bases. V was clipped by 4 bases and J by 2 bases, with 18 bases between them. Germline V gene sequence: CDR1 SQVTM, CDR2 ANQGSEA. The CDR3 spans 15 residues.

This clone was recorded only once. This chain links TRBV4-1 with TRBJ2-7; TRBD1 matches at 9 bases. V gave up 4 bases and J gave up 7 bases; unmatched junction bases: 11. Germline CDR1 and CDR2: MGHRA and YSYEKL. This CDR3 has 15 residues. The CDR3 protein is CASSRREQGAGEQYF. The CDR3 region has the DNA TGCGCCAGCAGCCGTCGTGAACAGGGGGCGGGAGAGCAGTACTTC.

The count of this clone is one. Germline is not matched at one junction end, which may reflect a read error. This sequence joins TRBV3-1 (or the pseudogene TRBV3-2) and TRBJ1-3, with D possibly TRBD1 on 5 matching bases. The CDR3 consists of 15 residues. Germline lookup yields CDR1 LGHDT and CDR2 YNNKEL (reference sequence). The CDR3 DNA is TGTGCCAGCAGCCAAGTTCGACAGTCTGGAAACACCATATTTTTT. Translated: CASSQVRQSGNTIFF.

V usage is TRBV7-2 and J usage is TRBJ1-2; D not resolved. The ends were cut back, 1 base at V and 4 bases at J, with 16 bases in the middle. Germline lookup yields CDR1 SGHTA and CDR2 FQGNSA. This CDR3 spans 16 amino acids. The CDR3 protein is CASSLGGSSGSYGYTF. CDR3 in DNA: TGTGCCAGCAGCTTAGGGGGATCCTCTGGGAGCTATGGCTACACCTTC.

J is TRBJ2-1 and V is TRBV28; D remains ambiguous. V lost 6 bases and J lost 10, with 10 bases in between. The CDR3 extends over 11 amino acids. Germline lookup yields CDR1 MDHEN and CDR2 SYDVKM. The DNA of the CDR3 is TGTGCCAGCAGGCTAGGTTTAGAGCAGTTCTTC. Protein: CASRLGLEQFF.

The chain links TRBV6-2 or TRBV6-3 to TRBJ1-5; a weak D match, TRBD1 (5 bases). Trimming stripped 2 bases from V and 5 bases from J, with 13 bases between. Germline CDR1 is MNHEY and CDR2 is SVGEGT. The CDR3 consists of 15 residues. The CDR3: CASSYDPGSHQPQHF. The CDR3 nucleotides read TGTGCCAGCAGTTACGACCCAGGGTCACATCAGCCCCAGCATTTT.

This clone came up a few times. The chain recombines TRBV18 with TRBJ2-7; perhaps TRBD2 as D (5 bases). The CDR3 spans 14 residues. Germline V lookup: CDR1 KGHSH, CDR2 LQKENI. V lost 4 bases and J 2 bases, leaving 12 bases between the germline ends. CDR3 protein: CASSRAAGTYEQYF. For the CDR3, the DNA is TGTGCCAGCTCACGGGCGGCGGGCACCTACGAGCAGTACTTC.

The chain couples TRBV6-2 or TRBV6-3 to TRBJ1-1; D is possibly TRBD1 (6 bases). The V end was cut by 4 bases, the J end by 3 bases, with 18 bases between. CDR3 length equals 16 residues. Germline V gives CDR1 MNHEY, CDR2 SVGEGT. This chain's CDR3 is CASSLRFGQRYTEAFF. Written as DNA, the CDR3 is TGTGCCAGCAGTTTACGATTCGGACAGCGCTACACTGAAGCTTTCTTT.

This clone showed up just a few times. V and J are TRBV5-4 and TRBJ2-1; D is ambiguous. The CDR3 has 13 residues. V gave up 4 bases and J gave up 2 bases, with 7 bases separating them. Germline V gene lookup returns CDR1 SGHNT and CDR2 YYREEE (reference sequence). CDR3 bases: TGTGCCAGCAGCCCTCCCCCCTACAATGAGCAGTTCTTC. This codes for CASSPPPYNEQFF.

CDR3 loop: CSATERGGPGANVLTF. The CDR3 nucleotides read TGCAGTGCTACTGAGCGGGGGGGCCCTGGGGCCAACGTCCTGACTTTC. The genes are TRBV20-1 and TRBJ2-6; TRBD2 matches 10 bases. The V and J ends lost 4 bases and 2 bases, in that order; junction bases with no gene match: 5. Germline V gene sequence: CDR1 DFQATT, CDR2 SNEGSKA (reference sequence). CDR3 length: 16 residues.

The chain joins TRBV24-1 to TRBJ1-4, with D perhaps matching TRBD1 (6 bases). Germline-derived CDR1 and CDR2 are KGHDR and SFDVKD. The V and J ends lost 4 bases and 12 bases respectively, with 17 bases between them. The CDR3 sequence is 14 residues long. CDR3 coding DNA: TGTGCCACCAGTGACCCTCGCGGGGGGGGCGAACTGTTTTTT. Its protein product is CATSDPRGGGELFF.

The chain carries TRBV15 and TRBJ1-5; possibly TRBD1 for D (6 bases). This CDR3 region has 17 residues. Germline V CDR1 and CDR2: LNHNV, YYDKDF (reference sequence). Trimming took 1 base from V and 9 from J, leaving 22 bases between them. CDR3 DNA: TGTGCCACCAGCAGAGGCAGAAGGGACGGGGACACGAGGCCCCAGCATTTT. This codes for CATSRGRRDGDTRPQHF.